Here is one T cell receptor (beta chain) with its context. This clone has just a few counts. The clone's antigen remains unknown. No base qualities exist here, and no much larger clone lies one base off it. Whole blood was collected in K2EDTA tubes by collaborating institutions according to the institutions' own protocols. Collaborator samples were shipped for TCRbeta analysis as frozen whole blood, isolated PBMCs, or DNA extracted from either sample type. The sample originates from a study of blood T cell repertoires in COVID-19 (dated by TCRdb to 2020 to 2021). Context from the whole study: Samples from collaborators originated in the United States, Italy and Spain and spanned both the acute and convalescent phases of COVID-19. The material from the prospective study consisted of cDNA or gDNA derived from T cells, B-cell-depleted T cells, or PBMCs. Deeply sampled blood TCRbeta repertoires from subjects exposed to, actively infected with, or recovered from COVID-19 were included in the dataset. The repertoires were released in a freely available public database intended as a resource for research on the immune response to SARS-CoV-2. The samples were drawn from the first 160 participants of the ongoing ImmuneRACE study and from under 1,500 subjects provided by 6 global collaborators. A de-identified subject ID, COVID-19 status, age in years and sex were almost always included in the sample metadata. HLA class I and class II types, where available, came from metadata supplied by the sample provider rather than from assay-based typing.

The CDR3, from cysteine to phenylalanine, totals 16 residues. CDR3 DNA only is kept here, 48 bases in frame from base 1. At the junction V is shortened by 6 bases and J by 0 bases; bases outside the gene matches: 7. As encoded in the germline V gene, CDR1 is MGHRA while CDR2 is YSYEKL. TCRbeta CDR3 regions were amplified from genomic DNA by means of the immunoSEQ Assay, a bias-controlled multiplex PCR. From the authors' description of their analysis: The number of nucleated cells in each sample was estimated by amplification of reference gene primers within the assay. To quantify the absolute abundance of each unique TCRbeta CDR3 rearrangement, sequence reads were collapsed and filtered. For each sample, productive Simpson clonality was calculated by taking the square root of Simpson's diversity index across productive rearrangements. In its TCRdb copy, this immuneACCESS table keeps in-frame sequences only and misses some clones. Where compared with another copy, unresolved V genes explain less than half of these, and the others have no known cause. V and J calls and clone size come straight from that table; D and trimming were deduced from the DNA. Recorded for this sample are a few hundred thousand clones; around 89% of them occurred a single time. Roughly 3.6% of the sample goes to the ten largest clones.

The paper's findings and limits, for the study overall: How much clinical and demographic metadata was included differed by source and by participant, and the metadata was provided uncurated.

This receptor chain uses TRBV4-1 and TRBJ2-1; TRBD2 fits 8 bases in the junction. Material: peripheral blood. This TCR came from a woman in her thirties or forties with acute or convalescent COVID-19. In nucleotide form, the sequence is TGCGCCAGCAGACCGGGGGGGCCGGGCTCCTACAATGAGCAGTTCTTC. Translated, it reads CASRPGGPGSYNEQFF.